What follows describes a single T cell receptor beta chain. Its antigen is not known. CDR1 and CDR2 (germline): SEHNR, FQNEAQ (reference sequence). This CDR3 region has 11 residues. Trimming shortened V by 0 bases and J by 12 bases, and 8 bases separated the two germline ends. This sample stems from a study of OX40 agonist ivuxolimab in advanced cancers. Study-wide points: Clonal expansion in partial responders at 0.1-3.0 mg/kg ranked among the lowest. Low normalized T-cell clonal expansion was additionally recorded for some nonresponders.

The protocol was immunoSEQ multiplex PCR, while the TCRdb copy is restricted to in-frame clones and leaves out a portion. Of 60,000 to 65,000 clones detected, 80% to 95% appear once; the ten largest clones hold about 0.44%. This sample comprised CD4+ or CD8+ T cells sorted from blood, obtained in a trial of the OX40 agonist ivuxolimab. The sequence was obtained from an adult with an advanced solid tumor such as melanoma, head and neck, liver or kidney cancer. V and J are TRBV7-9 and TRBJ1-2; TRBD1 might be the D (6 bases). The CDR3 loop reads CASSLAGANTF. In DNA, the CDR3 is TGTGCCAGCAGCTTAGCGGGGGCGAACACCTTC.